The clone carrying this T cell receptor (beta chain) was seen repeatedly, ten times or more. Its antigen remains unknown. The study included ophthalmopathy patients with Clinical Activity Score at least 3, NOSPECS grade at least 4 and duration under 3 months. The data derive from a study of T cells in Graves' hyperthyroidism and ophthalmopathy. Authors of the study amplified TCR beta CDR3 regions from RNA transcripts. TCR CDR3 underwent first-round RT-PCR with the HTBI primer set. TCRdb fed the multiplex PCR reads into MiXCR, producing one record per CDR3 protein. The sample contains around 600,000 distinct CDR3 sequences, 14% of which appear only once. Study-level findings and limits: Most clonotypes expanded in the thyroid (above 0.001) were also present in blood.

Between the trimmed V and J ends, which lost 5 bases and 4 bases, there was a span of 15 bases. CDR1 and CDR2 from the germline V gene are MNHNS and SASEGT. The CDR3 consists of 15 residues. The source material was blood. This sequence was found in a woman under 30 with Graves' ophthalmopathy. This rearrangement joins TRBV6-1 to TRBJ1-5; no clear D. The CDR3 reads CASSYTGEKNQPQHF. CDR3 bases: TGTGCCAGCAGTTACACGGGAGAGAAAAATCAGCCCCAGCATTTT.